The present TCR beta chain was sequenced within a study of T cells in Graves' hyperthyroidism and ophthalmopathy (dated by TCRdb to the late 2010s). The study in broad terms: TCR V-J signatures able to tell the groups apart were searched for in a discovery cohort of 100 patients, of whom more than 40 had Graves' ophthalmopathy and 55 to 65 had stable Graves' hyperthyroidism. An independent validation cohort of under 20 hyperthyroidism patients and about 16 patients who later progressed to ophthalmopathy tested prospective prediction of ophthalmopathy. The 80 to 100 discovery patients were randomly divided into training and test sets at a 7:3 ratio. Thyroid tissue and blood T-cell repertoires from six Graves' hyperthyroidism patients were also compared in the study. After blood sampling, hyperthyroidism patients were treated with methimazole at a starting dose of 30 mg daily, and ophthalmopathy patients were treated with high-dose intravenous methylprednisolone. The paper describes TCR Vbeta CDR3 sequencing of 135 peripheral blood samples, made up of about 40 ophthalmopathy patients, around 78 hyperthyroidism patients and approximately 17 progressor patients.

In the case of this clonotype: What antigen it recognizes has not been identified. No qualities accompany the bases; no much larger clone lies one base away.

Its CDR3 holds 13 amino acids, cysteine through phenylalanine. CDR3 DNA is the only sequence kept; it has 39 bases, read in frame from the first base. The trim is 7 bases for V and 2 bases for J, with a gap of 7 bases between the germline ends. Per the germline V gene, KGHDR is the CDR1 and SFDVKD is the CDR2. Stable Graves' hyperthyroidism was defined as the absence of progression to ophthalmopathy over 18 months of follow-up. Hyperthyroidism patients were newly diagnosed, had a disease duration of under 2 months, and were aged 18 to 65 years. The study excluded patients with uncontrolled infections, other autoimmune diseases, pregnancy or lactation. Diagnoses relied on clinical symptoms, serum thyroxine and TRAb, thyroid ultrasound and orbital computed tomography. Total RNA was extracted with Trizol reagent, and quality was checked on an Agilent 2100 Bioanalyzer. The TCR beta CDR3 regions were amplified from the RNA transcripts. The first round of RT-PCR for the TCR CDR3 was performed with the HTBI primer set and the Qiagen OneStep RT-PCR kit. A second multiplex PCR round built the libraries, followed by size selection and purification. Libraries were sequenced paired-end with 100 bp reads on an Illumina HiSeq2000. From the authors' description of their analysis: Raw data were processed with SOAPnuke, discarding reads with adapters, uncalled bases, mean Phred below 15, or no exact constant-primer or identifier match. COPE v1.2.5 was used to merge the high-quality paired reads, and each unique nucleotide sequence was defined as a clonotype. MiTCR v1.1 was used to align clonotypes to the IMGT TRBV, TRBD and TRBJ reference segments. Only V-J combinations with frequency above 0.0001, covering 99% to 99.2% of repertoires, were analysed. The TCS score was defined as the ratio of F50 (clonal expansion) to E x V (chaos), calculated using BLOSUM62-based TCRdist between CDR3 peptides within each V-J. Welch's t-statistics and random forest reduced several hundred V-J features to about 12, which were used in a naive Bayes classifier (R e1071). The raw public data were reprocessed by TCRdb itself: fastp quality trimming at Q25, MiXCR clonotype calling, in-frame beta chains only. Every entry covers one CDR3 protein and lists the most common genes and DNA from its rows. The V and J calls were not made by the authors but by TCRdb's processing. Present in this sample are around 540,000 distinct CDR3 sequences, under 60% of which were seen just once. The ten largest clones represent about 7.9% of the sample.

Beyond this particular receptor, the publication reports: Blood samples also contained most of the expanded thyroid clonotypes (frequency above 0.001), which suggests that blood repertoires may reflect thyroid immune responses. Sample size was not statistically predetermined, and investigators were not blinded to group allocation. A model built on a 13 V-J signature distinguished ophthalmopathy from stable hyperthyroidism, reaching 85% to 90% sensitivity and around 81% specificity in cross-validation and 80%/75% in testing. During validation, the model predicted progression to ophthalmopathy a median of approximately 7 months ahead of onset, with around 71% sensitivity and 72.22% specificity.

The sequencing sample was made of peripheral blood or thyroid tissue (not recorded which). The rearrangement joined TRBV24-1 to TRBJ2-2; confidence is insufficient to name the D gene. The sequence came from a woman between 18 and 29 years old with Graves' hyperthyroidism. Donor details come from another sample of the same person, matched by shared clones. The CDR3 reads as follows: CATRSLNTGELFF. Here is the DNA: TGTGCCACCAGGAGTCTTAACACCGGGGAGCTGTTTTTT.